The rows below give T cell receptor beta chains drawn from one sample of a study of CXCR3-negative and CXCR3-positive naive CD8 T cells. TCRdb reprocessed the 5' RACE reads, keeping one entry per CDR3 protein, no DNA. The sample holds 140,000 to 150,000 distinct CDR3 sequences. What was sequenced was naive CXCR3+ CD8+ T cells from blood. These receptor sequences come from a human donor in good health. Some clones in this sample may be carry-over from other donors' samples. Each CDR3 is given with its conserved first and last residue. The order of the fields is CDR3 length, J gene, V gene, CDR3 protein.

16 TRBJ2-7 TRBV29-1 CSVRGELEGRPYEQYF
14 TRBJ1-1 TRBV7-3 CASSSNRGLTEAFF
16 TRBJ2-3 TRBV20-1 CSARVVEAGDTDTQYF
16 TRBJ2-1 TRBV11-1 CASSLGSASLGNEQFF
15 TRBJ2-1 TRBV12-3/TRBV12-4 CASSSLYYTYNEQFF
16 TRBJ1-3 TRBV7-8 CASSLAWGDPGNTIYF
15 TRBJ2-5 TRBV11-2 CASSLAPSTWETQYF
17 TRBJ2-1 TRBV5-1 CASSLAASGEQYNEQFF
18 TRBJ2-2 TRBV28 CASSFPSGGAEYTGELFF
12 TRBJ2-1 TRBV4-2 CASSQDLYEQFF
15 TRBJ2-1 TRBV5-1 CASSPGESSYNEQFF
14 TRBJ2-7 TRBV20-1 CSARIRDRGHEQYF
14 TRBJ2-7 TRBV20-1 CSARPALQSYEQYF
14 TRBJ1-1 TRBV19 CASSPLGGATEAFF
15 TRBJ1-2 TRBV14 CASSQDPTDHYGYTF
15 TRBJ2-1 TRBV6-2/TRBV6-3 CASSTGTPWDSEQFF
16 TRBJ2-1 TRBV9 CASSVVGGESYNEQFF
19 TRBJ2-1 TRBV7-6 CASSSMGPGLDLGYNEQFF
14 TRBJ2-7 TRBV7-2 CASSLLGLNYEQYF
12 TRBJ2-7 TRBV6-2/TRBV6-3 CASTPSGYEQYF
15 TRBJ1-4 TRBV5-1 CASSLGQGENEKLFF
20 TRBJ1-5 TRBV19 CASTLGSMAGGDTGNQPQHF
14 TRBJ1-2 TRBV2 CASSTTTGHYGYTF
13 TRBJ2-7 TRBV29-1 CSAGTKSSYEQYF
14 TRBJ2-5 TRBV14 CASSLLAGVETLYF
16 TRBJ2-3 TRBV7-2 CASSPLGRHSTDTQYF
15 TRBJ1-1 TRBV30 CAWRVKDSMNTEAFF
15 TRBJ1-1 TRBV7-9 CASSLGPGAGTEAFF
15 TRBJ2-7 TRBV27 CASSTVGRRRYEQYF
13 TRBJ2-7 TRBV20-1 CRARALYSYEQYF
14 TRBJ2-1 TRBV4-3 CASSQRGGDAEQFF
14 TRBJ2-3 TRBV24-1 CATSDPDRDATQYF
14 TRBJ2-3 TRBV7-8 CASTRTSGIDTQYF
12 TRBJ2-7 TRBV5-1 CASSLASDEQYF
14 TRBJ2-1 TRBV7-9 CASSLVSDSNEQFF
15 TRBJ1-2 TRBV9 CASSVAGTGYYGYTF
13 TRBJ2-7 TRBV6-5 CASWNSPDYEQYF
14 TRBJ1-1 TRBV13 CASSSGGMNTEAFF
13 TRBJ2-7 TRBV29-1 CSVAGASSYEQYF
15 TRBJ1-2 TRBV4-2 CAGSQDEEGDGGYTF
17 TRBJ2-2 TRBV28 CASSFNQPGAYTGELFF
14 TRBJ2-3 TRBV9 CASSVEVLTDTQYF
15 TRBJ1-1 TRBV12-3/TRBV12-4 CASTSGAGGGTEAFF
14 TRBJ2-7 TRBV11-2 CASSGARFTYEQYF
15 TRBJ2-7 TRBV19 CASTTGAGGSYEQYF
15 TRBJ2-7 TRBV2 CASSEMGGDPYEQYF
12 TRBJ2-1 TRBV9 CASSNGGAEQFF
13 TRBJ1-4 TRBV29-1 CSVEAGELEKLFF
14 TRBJ2-1 TRBV27 CASSLSGGWGEQFF
16 TRBJ1-5 TRBV15 CATSRDWQGASQPQHF
14 TRBJ2-5 TRBV28 CASSFGQGGHIQYF
18 TRBJ1-3 TRBV4-3 CASSQDPDSSYSGNTIYF